One sample yielded the 3 T cell receptor beta chains listed below, sequenced in a study of molecular identifiers for immune sequencing clone quantification. In TCRdb, the PCR reads were re-called with MiXCR into one record per CDR3 protein. The data hold about half a million distinct CDR3 sequences, with 25% observed a single time. What was sequenced was naive CD8+ T cells from blood, with Jurkat cell RNA spiked in. The subset was: FACS-sorted CD8+CD4-CCR7+CD45RA+ naive T cells. The receptors were sampled from a human donor in good health. Some libraries in this study had Jurkat cell RNA spiked in.

This clonotype was picked up many times. This chain links TRBV6-6 with TRBJ1-5, with D uncertain. The CDR3 loop spans 13 amino acids. V was trimmed by 6 bases and J by 0 bases, leaving 6 bases between them. CDR1 is MNHNY and CDR2 is SVGAGI in the germline V gene (reference sequence). CDR3 protein: CASSHNSNQPQHF. In nucleotides, the CDR3 is TGTGCCAGCAGCCATAATAGCAATCAGCCCCAGCATTTT.

The V and J genes are TRBV30 and TRBJ1-3, with D perhaps matching TRBD1 (5 bases). The CDR3 runs 13 residues. The V gene's germline CDR1 is GTSNPN and CDR2 SVGIG (reference sequence). V was pared by 8 bases and J by 1 base, with 12 bases between. CDR3 sequence reads: CAQDIASGNTIYF. The CDR3 bases are TGTGCCCAGGACATCGCTTCTGGAAACACCATATATTTT.

This clonotype was detected ten times or more. The gene calls are TRBV5-5 and TRBJ1-1, with unresolved D. CDR1 is SGHKS and CDR2 is YYEKEE in the germline V gene (reference sequence). The V and J ends lost 4 bases and 5 bases respectively, with 12 bases between them. The CDR3 contains 13 residues. The DNA for the CDR3 is TGTGCCAGCAGCCCCTCCAGTCGTACTGAAGCTTTCTTT. It specifies CASSPSSRTEAFF.